One and the same sample provided the 27 T cell receptor beta chains below, sequenced in a study of metastatic and nonmetastatic thyroid tumors. Until they underwent thyroid surgery, no patient had received any treatment. TCRdb redid the clone calls on the PCR reads using MiXCR. The data show tens of thousands of clones, 25% seen once. Material: blood. These receptors originate from a female donor with papillary thyroid cancer or a benign thyroid nodule (not recorded which). Some clones in this sample may be carry-over from other donors' samples.

Only one count was recorded for this clone. The chain employs TRBV3-1 and TRBJ2-2; D is unresolved. V gave up 4 bases and J gave up 4 bases, with 7 bases separating them. This CDR3 has 13 amino acids. The germline V gene has CDR1 LGHDT and CDR2 YNNKEL (reference sequence). DNA for the CDR3: TGTGCCAGCAGCCCGACGGTCACCGGGGAGCTGTTTTTT. Its translation: CASSPTVTGELFF.

V usage is TRBV19 and J usage is TRBJ2-3; a possible D gene is TRBD2 (5 bases). Germline assignment: CDR1 LNHDA and CDR2 SQIVND (reference sequence). V was pared by 11 bases and J by 6 bases, with 18 bases between. The CDR3 spans 13 residues. The CDR3 bases are TGTGCCCTAAACGCCGAACTAGTCGATACGCAGTATTTT. This gives the protein CALNAELVDTQYF. The variable domain in full, with the rest retrieved from reference TRBV19 and TRBJ2-3, is DGGITQSPKYLFRKEGQNVTLSCEQNLNHDAMYWYRQDPGQGLRLIYYSQIVNDFQKGDIAEGYSVSREKKESFPLTVTSAQKNPTAFYLCALNAELVDTQYFGPGTRLTVL.

This clone was seen only once. A read error may account for a junction end that differs from germline. The rearrangement uses TRBV9 and TRBJ1-1; 9 positions agree with TRBD1. CDR3 length equals 16 residues. From germline, CDR1 is SGDLS and CDR2 YYNGEE. CDR3 sequence (DNA): TGTGCGAGCAGCGTCGGACAGGGGCGCGGGAGAGCTGAAGCTTTCTTT. Its protein product is CASSVGQGRGRAEAFF.

This clone showed up many times. A read error may account for a junction end that differs from germline. This chain uses TRBV19 with TRBJ2-1, with 7 bases lining up with TRBD1. The CDR3 length is 13 residues. Germline loops: CDR1 LNHDA, CDR2 SQIVND (reference sequence). DNA for the CDR3: TGTGCCAGTAGTCTAGAGACAGGGACTGAGCAGTTCTTC. Translating it yields CASSLETGTEQFF.

The gene calls are TRBV11-3 and TRBJ2-7; maybe TRBD2 (7 bases). Trimming cost V 6 bases and J 1 base, with 10 bases left between them. Germline CDR1 and CDR2: SGHNT and YENEEA. The CDR3 sequence is 13 residues long. CDR3 loop: CASRGGASYEQYF. Here the CDR3 DNA reads TGTGCCAGCAGGGGGGGGGCGTCCTACGAGCAGTACTTC.

This clone was observed many times. This chain uses TRBV30 with TRBJ2-2; D uncertain. The length of the CDR3 is 11 residues. Germline loops: CDR1 GTSNPN, CDR2 SVGIG (reference sequence). The CDR3 DNA follows: TGTGGAAGGGTTTCATCCGGGGAGCTGTTTTTT. Encoded protein: CGRVSSGELFF.

This clone was recorded at least ten times. The genes are TRBV7-2 and TRBJ2-4, with D possibly being TRBD2 (5 bases). V shed 6 bases and J shed 7 bases, with 13 bases lying between them. Germline V gene lookup returns CDR1 SGHTA and CDR2 FQGNSA. This CDR3 is 13 amino acids long. CDR3 amino acids: CASSPSTGNIQYF. Written as DNA, the CDR3 is TGTGCCAGCAGTCCAAGCACGGGGAACATTCAGTACTTC. The entire variable domain, with the rest obtained from reference TRBV7-2 and TRBJ2-4, is as follows: GAGVSQSPSNKVTEKGKDVELRCDPISGHTALYWYRQSLGQGLEFLIYFQGNSAPDKSGLPSDRFSAERTGGSVSTLTIQRTQQEDSAVYLCASSPSTGNIQYFGAGTRLSVL.

The chain employs TRBV25-1 and TRBJ2-5; 9 nucleotides align to TRBD1. Per the germline V gene, CDR1 is MGHDK and CDR2 is SYGVNS. The CDR3 contains 13 residues. V shed 7 bases, J shed 6 bases, and the junction held 6 bases outside the gene matches. The DNA for the CDR3 is TGTGCCAGCATAGGGACAGGGACACAGACCCAGTACTTC. Translation gives CASIGTGTQTQYF.

This clone came up many times. The chain joins TRBV3-1 to TRBJ1-1; 9 bases line up with TRBD1. Germline CDR1 and CDR2: LGHDT and YNNKEL (reference sequence). CDR3 size: 13 residues. V shed 6 bases and J 1 base; nucleotides not matched to a gene: 0. The CDR3 protein is CASRDRGNTEAFF. The CDR3 DNA is TGTGCCAGCAGGGACAGGGGGAACACTGAAGCTTTCTTT. The whole variable domain, remainder taken from reference TRBV3-1 and TRBJ1-1, is DTAVSQTPKYLVTQMGNDKSIKCEQNLGHDTMYWYKQDSKKFLKIMFSYNNKELIINETVPNRFSPKSPDKAHLNLHINSLELGDSAVYFCASRDRGNTEAFFGQGTRLTVV.

Details on this clone: Lacking the conserved final phenylalanine or tryptophan, this CDR3 likely reflects a read error. The rearrangement links TRBV20-1 to TRBJ2-5; D is unclear. Germline CDR1 and CDR2: DFQATT and SNEGSKA (reference sequence). The CDR3 extends over 12 amino acids. Trimming removed 7 bases from V and 7 bases from J, with 16 bases in between. The CDR3, as DNA: TGCAGTGAGGGAAAGCCGTTTTGGACCCAGTACCTC. Its protein product is CSEGKPFWTQYL.

This clone was seen ten or more times. The V and J genes are TRBV7-9 and TRBJ1-1, with no clear D. V was trimmed by 1 base and J by 10 bases, leaving 10 bases between them. The CDR3 has 12 residues. CDR1 is SEHNR, CDR2 FQNEAQ, per germline (reference sequence). The DNA for the CDR3 is TGTGCCAGCAGCTTAGGCGAAGGCCGAGCTTTCTTT. It specifies CASSLGEGRAFF.

J is TRBJ1-6 and V is TRBV28; no reliable D call. The CDR3 covers 13 residues. Germline CDR1 is MDHEN and CDR2 is SYDVKM. V lost 6 bases, J lost 11 bases, and 14 bases lay in between. CDR3 sequence (DNA): TGTGCCAGCAGCGCGAAAGCCGAACCACCCCTCCACTTT. Its protein product is CASSAKAEPPLHF.

The J gene is TRBJ1-3, the V gene TRBV5-1; D uncertain. In germline, CDR1 is SGHRS, CDR2 YFSETQ. The CDR3 covers 14 residues. V gave up 10 bases and J gave up 4 bases, with 18 bases separating them. The chain's CDR3 is CARSLEAQGNTIYF. The CDR3 nucleotides are TGCGCCCGGAGCTTGGAAGCTCAGGGAAACACCATATATTTT.

A few counts support this clone. The chain employs TRBV6-1 and TRBJ2-2, with no clear D. The CDR3 covers 15 residues. Germline CDR1 and CDR2: MNHNS and SASEGT. Trimming shortened V by 6 bases and J by 5 bases, and 16 bases separated the two germline ends. CDR3 in amino acids: CASRRHGVGTGELFF. In nucleotides, the CDR3 is TGTGCCAGCAGGAGACATGGGGTTGGGACCGGGGAGCTGTTTTTT.

Many counts were recorded for this clone. The genes are TRBV5-4 and TRBJ1-1; D may be TRBD1 (5 bases). The CDR3 is 13 residues long. CDR1 and CDR2 from the germline V gene are SGHNT and YYREEE (reference sequence). Trimming shortened V by 1 base and J by 4 bases, and 8 bases separated the two germline ends. The CDR3 DNA reads TGTGCCAGCAGCTTGACGAGGGGCACTGAAGCTTTCTTT. This gives the protein CASSLTRGTEAFF. Supplemented by reference TRBV5-4 and TRBJ1-1, the full variable domain reads ETGVTQSPTHLIKTRGQQVTLRCSSQSGHNTVSWYQQALGQGPQFIFQYYREEENGRGNFPPRFSGLQFPNYSSELNVNALELDDSALYLCASSLTRGTEAFFGQGTRLTVV.

This clone was detected many times. The chain is built from TRBV7-2 and TRBJ2-5, with D unclear. The CDR3 contains 12 residues. V lost 0 bases, J lost 4 bases, and 3 bases lay in between. Germline-derived CDR1 and CDR2 are SGHTA and FQGNSA. In DNA form, the CDR3 reads TGTGCCAGCAGCTTAGCGGGAGAGACCCAGTACTTC. It translates to CASSLAGETQYF.

The chain employs TRBV5-4 and TRBJ1-2, with 9 bases matching TRBD1. With 0 bases clipped from V and 7 bases from J, the junction kept 10 bases outside the gene matches. The germline V gene has CDR1 SGHNT and CDR2 YYREEE (reference sequence). This CDR3 comprises 16 residues. The CDR3 DNA sequence: TGTGCCAGCAGCTTGGATGGACAGGGGAATCGAGGTGGCTACACCTTC. As protein: CASSLDGQGNRGGYTF.

The genes are TRBV7-8 and TRBJ1-2; no firm D call. The germline V and J ends were trimmed by 2 bases and 4 bases, with 11 bases remaining between them. The CDR3 contains 14 residues. From germline, CDR1 is SGHVS and CDR2 FQNEAQ. The CDR3 DNA reads TGTGCCAGCAGCTTAAAGGGTTTGGGCTATGGCTACACCTTC. Amino acids: CASSLKGLGYGYTF.

V is TRBV19 and J is TRBJ2-7; the D call may be TRBD1 or TRBD2 (5 bases each). Germline V gene lookup returns CDR1 LNHDA and CDR2 SQIVND (reference sequence). CDR3 length: 15 residues. Trimming cost V 4 bases and J 3 bases, with 16 bases left between them. The chain's CDR3 is CASSKGTVHGYEQYF. The CDR3 DNA reads TGTGCCAGTAGTAAAGGGACGGTGCACGGCTACGAGCAGTACTTC.

At least ten counts were recorded for this clone. The chain joins TRBV7-2 to TRBJ2-5; possible D gene TRBD1, 6 bases. Trimming removed 3 bases from V and 5 bases from J, with 16 bases in between. This CDR3 contains 15 residues. Germline V gene data show CDR1 as SGHTA and CDR2 as FQGNSA. The CDR3 protein is CASSFQVGARETQYF. The CDR3 coding sequence is TGTGCCAGCAGCTTTCAGGTGGGGGCGCGGGAGACCCAGTACTTC.

By proportion, this clone is medium-sized. This chain links TRBV20-1 with TRBJ2-7; 7 positions agree with TRBD2. CDR1 is DFQATT and CDR2 is SNEGSKA in the germline V gene (reference sequence). The CDR3 totals 14 residues. V shed 0 bases, J shed 3 bases, and the junction held 5 bases outside the gene matches. CDR3 sequence reads: CSARDRAGIYEQYF. The CDR3 DNA follows: TGCAGTGCTAGAGATCGAGCGGGAATCTACGAGCAGTACTTC.

This clone has a count of ten or more. The rearrangement uses TRBV15 and TRBJ1-5; no reliable D call. Trimming removed 3 bases from V and 2 bases from J, with 8 bases in between. The CDR3 loop spans 14 amino acids. Germline V gene sequence: CDR1 LNHNV, CDR2 YYDKDF (reference sequence). For the CDR3, the DNA is TGTGCCACCAGCAGGGAAGACCGCAATCAGCCCCAGCATTTT. Translated, it gives CATSREDRNQPQHF.

This clone was found a few times. J is TRBJ2-1 and V is TRBV19; 8 nucleotides agree with TRBD1. V dropped 6 bases and J dropped 10; count of bases not matched to a gene: 5. CDR1 is LNHDA and CDR2 is SQIVND in the germline V gene (reference sequence). CDR3 size: 12 residues. The chain's CDR3 is CASRDRAREQFF. CDR3 sequence (DNA): TGTGCCAGTAGGGACAGGGCCCGGGAGCAGTTCTTC.

The V and J genes are TRBV12-3 or TRBV12-4 and TRBJ2-1; D might be TRBD1 (5 bases). The CDR3 length is 14 residues. Trimming removed 5 bases at V and 1 base at J, with 9 bases between. The CDR3 here is CASSTNRSYNEQFF. In DNA form, the CDR3 reads TGTGCCAGCAGTACCAACAGGTCCTACAATGAGCAGTTCTTC.

The chain links TRBV4-1 to TRBJ1-5; 10 nucleotides match TRBD1. J was trimmed by 6 bases and V by 5 bases; bases with no gene match: 7. The CDR3 runs to 15 residues. CDR1 is MGHRA and CDR2 is YSYEKL in the germline V gene. This CDR3 reads CASSAGDRGIQPQHF. CDR3 bases: TGCGCCAGCAGCGCCGGGGACAGGGGAATTCAGCCCCAGCATTTT.

This clone appeared a few times. The junction shows a germline mismatch at one end, possibly a read error. The chain is built from TRBV12-3 or TRBV12-4 and TRBJ2-1; maybe TRBD2 (6 bases). The CDR3 contains 13 residues. CDR3 amino acids: CASSLAFYNEQFF. The CDR3 DNA is TGTGCCAGCAGTCTAGCGTTCTACAATGAGCAGTTCTTC.

This clone was observed a few times. The CDR3 DNA sequence: TGTGCCAGTAGTCCCCGGACGGTTAATCAGCCCCAGCATTTT. Translated: CASSPRTVNQPQHF. The J gene is TRBJ1-5, the V gene TRBV19; no clear D gene. V lost 5 bases and J 4 bases, leaving 12 bases between the germline ends. The CDR3 runs 14 residues. CDR1 is LNHDA and CDR2 is SQIVND in the germline V gene (reference sequence).